A single sample gave rise to the 18 T cell receptor beta chains below, sequenced in a study of blood T cell repertoires in COVID-19. Sequencing was performed with immunoSEQ multiplex PCR; in TCRdb, only in-frame clones are kept and a portion is missing. The table records 130,000 to 150,000 clones, roughly 80% of them present only once. The sample was PBMCs or T cells enriched from blood (not recorded which). These receptors were obtained from a man aged 50-60 years who had recovered from COVID-19.

The chain has TRBV7-2 and TRBJ1-3; TRBD1 matches 9 bases. The trim removed 3 bases at V and 0 bases at J, leaving 12 bases unmatched. Germline-derived CDR1 and CDR2 are SGHTA and FQGNSA. This CDR3 contains 19 residues. CDR3 loop: CASSLVKGGTGISGNTIYF. The CDR3 region has the DNA TGTGCCAGCAGCTTGGTAAAGGGAGGGACAGGGATCTCTGGAAACACCATATATTTT. Drawing the rest from reference TRBV7-2 and TRBJ1-3, the complete variable domain is GAGVSQSPSNKVTEKGKDVELRCDPISGHTALYWYRQSLGQGLEFLIYFQGNSAPDKSGLPSDRFSAERTGGSVSTLTIQRTQQEDSAVYLCASSLVKGGTGISGNTIYFGEGSWLTVV.

A single count supports this clone. This sequence joins TRBV18 and TRBJ2-6, with unresolved D. The germline V gene has CDR1 KGHSH and CDR2 LQKENI. Trimming stripped 2 bases from V and 0 bases from J, with 8 bases between. This CDR3 contains 16 residues. The chain's CDR3 is CASSPVKSSGANVLTF. DNA of the CDR3: TGTGCCAGCTCACCAGTTAAGAGCTCTGGGGCCAACGTCCTGACTTTC.

V usage is TRBV29-1 and J usage is TRBJ2-1; weak D call: TRBD1 (5 bases). The CDR3 contains 17 residues. Trimming took off 7 bases at V and 0 bases at J, with 22 bases between the two ends. Germline V CDR1 and CDR2: SQVTM, ANQGSEA. The CDR3 nucleotides are TGCAGCGCCTTGGTGGGGCTGGCCCTTTTCTCCTACAATGAGCAGTTCTTC. The encoded protein is CSALVGLALFSYNEQFF.

This chain joins TRBV19 and TRBJ1-2; 7 bases are a match to TRBD1. This CDR3 contains 15 residues. V was clipped by 2 bases and J by 0 bases; unmatched bases: 3. From germline, CDR1 is LNHDA and CDR2 SQIVND (reference sequence). CDR3 in amino acids: CASSIRGTANYGYTF. The CDR3 region has the DNA TGTGCCAGTAGTATACGAGGGACAGCTAACTATGGCTACACCTTC.

The chain uses TRBV25-1 and TRBJ2-1; TRBD1 aligns across 9 bases. CDR1 MGHDK and CDR2 SYGVNS come from the germline V gene. V gave up 2 bases and J gave up 5 bases; unmatched junction bases: 4. There are 15 residues in the CDR3. This CDR3 reads CASSETGTGHNEQFF. The CDR3 DNA reads as TGTGCCAGCAGTGAAACCGGGACAGGGCACAATGAGCAGTTCTTC.

The gene calls are TRBV7-2 and TRBJ2-7; TRBD2 is a possible D gene (5 bases). Germline CDR1 reads SGHTA; CDR2 reads FQGNSA. Trimming stripped 5 bases from V and 0 bases from J, with 17 bases between. The CDR3 has 16 residues. In DNA, the CDR3 is TGTGCCAGCAGCCTATCCTGGAGGCAGTCCTCCTACGAGCAGTACTTC. It yields the protein CASSLSWRQSSYEQYF.

The chain joins TRBV6-6 to TRBJ1-2; 12 bases match TRBD1. V dropped 9 bases and J dropped 8; count of bases not matched to a gene: 1. CDR3 length equals 11 residues. Per germline, CDR1 MNHNY and CDR2 SVGAGI (reference sequence). CDR3 nucleotides: TGTGCCAGTGGGACAGGGGGCGGCTACACCTTC. Its protein is CASGTGGGYTF.

This sequence joins TRBV19 and TRBJ1-6, with 7 positions matching TRBD1. Losses at the gene ends were 5 bases for V and 8 bases for J; bases not matched to a gene: 6. There are 14 residues in the CDR3. Germline-derived CDR1 and CDR2 are LNHDA and SQIVND (reference sequence). As DNA, the CDR3 is TGTGCCAGTAGTGTACAGGGGAGGTATTCACCCCTCCACTTT. Protein: CASSVQGRYSPLHF.

The chain is built from TRBV7-3 and TRBJ2-1, with TRBD2 identical over 8 bases. Trimming at V came to 5 bases and at J to 3 bases, leaving 6 bases not matched to a gene. This CDR3 has 15 residues. Per germline, CDR1 SGHTA and CDR2 FQGTGA. CDR3 residues: CASSPGGANYNEQFF. In DNA, the CDR3 is TGTGCCAGCAGCCCCGGGGGGGCAAACTACAATGAGCAGTTCTTC.

The V call is TRBV7-2, the J call TRBJ1-6; no reliable D call. V lost 5 bases, J lost 0 bases, and 17 bases lay in between. Germline V lookup: CDR1 SGHTA, CDR2 FQGNSA. The CDR3 is 18 residues long. The CDR3: CASSAEVSSRSYNSPLHF. CDR3 bases: TGTGCCAGCAGCGCCGAGGTCTCTTCCCGCTCCTATAATTCACCCCTCCACTTT.

The chain uses TRBV2 and TRBJ2-5; 9 nucleotides line up with TRBD1. Germline-derived CDR1 and CDR2 are SNHLY and FYNNEI. With V trimmed by 1 base and J by 5 bases, 2 bases remained unmatched. The CDR3 consists of 14 residues. CDR3 protein: CASSEGQGGETQYF. CDR3 DNA: TGTGCCAGCAGTGAAGGACAGGGGGGGGAGACCCAGTACTTC.

In DNA, the CDR3 is TGCGCCAGCAGCTTAGAGCGGGGGGCCCTCACAGATACGCAGTATTTT. This codes for CASSLERGALTDTQYF. The J gene is TRBJ2-3, the V gene TRBV5-1, with TRBD2 identical over 9 bases. The CDR3 is 16 amino acids. Trimming at V came to 2 bases and at J to 2 bases, leaving 6 bases not matched to a gene. From germline, CDR1 is SGHRS and CDR2 YFSETQ.

V gene TRBV10-1 combines with J gene TRBJ1-1; D call uncertain. The CDR3 loop spans 15 amino acids. Trimming removed 0 bases at V and 4 bases at J, with 12 bases between. Germline V gene lookup returns CDR1 WNHNN and CDR2 SYGVQD (reference sequence). The CDR3 bases are TGCGCCAGCAGTGAGTCTATGAGAGGGAGCACTGAAGCTTTCTTT. This codes for CASSESMRGSTEAFF.

The V and J genes are TRBV28 and TRBJ1-2; TRBD1 aligns across 8 bases. The CDR3 consists of 14 residues. Losses at the gene ends were 7 bases for V and 5 bases for J; bases not matched to a gene: 9. Looked up from germline, CDR1 is MDHEN and CDR2 is SYDVKM. CDR3 coding DNA: TGTGCCAGCAAAAAGGGGACAGGTCGGTATGGCTACACCTTC. It specifies CASKKGTGRYGYTF.

The rearrangement joins TRBV27 to TRBJ1-1; 8 nucleotides agree with TRBD1. The trim removed 4 bases at V and 1 base at J, leaving 5 bases unmatched. In germline, CDR1 is MNHEY, CDR2 SMNVEV (reference sequence). The CDR3 sequence is 15 residues long. The DNA for the CDR3 is TGTGCCAGCAGTTACGGACAGGGAAAGAACACTGAAGCTTTCTTT. It translates to CASSYGQGKNTEAFF.

The V call is TRBV6-5, the J call TRBJ1-4; a weak D match, TRBD1 (5 bases). The germline gives CDR1 MNHEY, CDR2 SVGAGI. CDR3 length: 13 amino acids. Trimming took off 6 bases at V and 7 bases at J, with 12 bases between the two ends. In DNA form, the CDR3 reads TGTGCCAGCAGCGCAACAGGCTCTGAAAAACTGTTTTTT. Its translation: CASSATGSEKLFF.

This clone was counted a few times. Lacking the conserved final phenylalanine or tryptophan, this CDR3 likely reflects a read error. It is unclear where the CDR3 begins or ends on the DNA, so no DNA is shown, and the CDR3 is as TCRdb lists it. The CDR3 here is CASRRTSGGAFEV. The chain is built from TRBV2 and TRBJ2-4; the table's D call, TRBD2, has no DNA check behind it. Germline CDR1 and CDR2: SNHLY and FYNNEI. 13 amino acids form the CDR3, both terminal residues included.

The J gene is TRBJ2-3, the V gene TRBV11-2; 13 bases match TRBD2. Germline V CDR1 and CDR2: SGHAT, FQNNGV. V lost 5 bases to trimming and J lost 6 bases; unmatched junction nucleotides: 8. This CDR3 is 16 amino acids long. The DNA of the CDR3 is TGTGCCAGCAGCCCGAGGACTAGCGGGGGTTTGGATACGCAGTATTTT. The encoded protein is CASSPRTSGGLDTQYF.